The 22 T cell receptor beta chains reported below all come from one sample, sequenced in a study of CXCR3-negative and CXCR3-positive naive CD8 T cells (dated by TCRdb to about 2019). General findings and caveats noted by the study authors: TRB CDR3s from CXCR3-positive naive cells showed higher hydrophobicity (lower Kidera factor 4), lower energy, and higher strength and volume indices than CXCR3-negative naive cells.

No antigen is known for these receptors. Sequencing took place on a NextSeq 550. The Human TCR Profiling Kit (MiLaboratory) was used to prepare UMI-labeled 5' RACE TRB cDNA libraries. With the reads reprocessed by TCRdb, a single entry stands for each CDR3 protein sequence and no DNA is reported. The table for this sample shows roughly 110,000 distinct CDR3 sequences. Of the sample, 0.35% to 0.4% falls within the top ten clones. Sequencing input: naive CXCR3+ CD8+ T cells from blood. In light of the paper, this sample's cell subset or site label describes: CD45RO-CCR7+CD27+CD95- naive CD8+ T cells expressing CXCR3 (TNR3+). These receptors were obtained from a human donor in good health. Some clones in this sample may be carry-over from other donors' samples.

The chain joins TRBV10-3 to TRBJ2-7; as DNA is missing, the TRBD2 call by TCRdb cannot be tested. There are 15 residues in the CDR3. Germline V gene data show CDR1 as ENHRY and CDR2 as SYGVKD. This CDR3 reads CAISGTSGITYEQYF.

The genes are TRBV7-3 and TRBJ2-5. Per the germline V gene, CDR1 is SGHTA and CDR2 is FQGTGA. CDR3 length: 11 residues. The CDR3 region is CASRSWVTQYF.

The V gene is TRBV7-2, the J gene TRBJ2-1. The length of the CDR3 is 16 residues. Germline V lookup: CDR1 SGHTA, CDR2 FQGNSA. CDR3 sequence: CASSPEGISSYNEQFF.

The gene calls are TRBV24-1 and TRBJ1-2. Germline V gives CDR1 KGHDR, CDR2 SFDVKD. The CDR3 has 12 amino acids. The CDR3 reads CATRSKEGGYTF.

The CDR3 sequence: CASSLDFQKPQNTEAFF. The gene calls are TRBV7-6 and TRBJ1-1. Germline loops: CDR1 SGHVS, CDR2 FNYEAQ. The CDR3 totals 17 residues.

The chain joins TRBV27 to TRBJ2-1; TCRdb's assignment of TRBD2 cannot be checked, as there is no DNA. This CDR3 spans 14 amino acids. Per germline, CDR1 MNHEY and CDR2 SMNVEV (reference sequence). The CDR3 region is CASSSGLRPNEQFF.

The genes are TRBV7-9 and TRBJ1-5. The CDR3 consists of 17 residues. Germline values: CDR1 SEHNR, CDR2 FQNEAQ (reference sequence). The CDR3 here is CASSLYLGREGNQPQHF.

CDR3 residues: CASSPQGFVNTQYF. The chain carries TRBV12-3 or TRBV12-4 and TRBJ2-3; TCRdb selects TRBD1, and the lack of DNA leaves this call unchecked. The CDR3 consists of 14 residues.

The CDR3 protein is CASSFQEGRSYNEQFF. The chain combines TRBV28 with TRBJ2-1. Germline CDR1 reads MDHEN; CDR2 reads SYDVKM. The CDR3 has 16 residues.

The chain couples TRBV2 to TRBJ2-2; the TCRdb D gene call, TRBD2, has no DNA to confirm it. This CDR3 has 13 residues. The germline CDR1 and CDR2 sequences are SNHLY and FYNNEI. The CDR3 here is CASRDRGSEELFF.

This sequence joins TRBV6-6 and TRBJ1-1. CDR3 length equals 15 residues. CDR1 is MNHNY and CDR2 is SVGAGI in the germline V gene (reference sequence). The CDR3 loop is CASSYSVGPNTEAFF.

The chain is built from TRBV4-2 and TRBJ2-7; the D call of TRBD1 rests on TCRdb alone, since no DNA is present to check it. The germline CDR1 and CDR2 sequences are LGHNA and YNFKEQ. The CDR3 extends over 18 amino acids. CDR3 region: CASSQVGSGGASSYEQYF.

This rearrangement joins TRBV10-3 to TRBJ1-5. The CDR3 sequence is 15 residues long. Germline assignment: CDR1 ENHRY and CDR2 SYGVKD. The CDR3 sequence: CAISESMTLNQPQHF.

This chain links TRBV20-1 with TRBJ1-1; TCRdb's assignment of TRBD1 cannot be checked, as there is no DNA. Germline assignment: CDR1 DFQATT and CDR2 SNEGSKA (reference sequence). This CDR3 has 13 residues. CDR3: CSAITGLNTEAFF.

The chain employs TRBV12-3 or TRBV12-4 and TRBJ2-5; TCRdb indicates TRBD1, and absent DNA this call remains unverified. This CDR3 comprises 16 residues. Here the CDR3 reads CASSEETGQYQETQYF.

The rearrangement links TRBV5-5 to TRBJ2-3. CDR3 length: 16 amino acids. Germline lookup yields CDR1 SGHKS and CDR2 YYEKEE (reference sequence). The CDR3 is CASSFKVDGSTDTQYF.

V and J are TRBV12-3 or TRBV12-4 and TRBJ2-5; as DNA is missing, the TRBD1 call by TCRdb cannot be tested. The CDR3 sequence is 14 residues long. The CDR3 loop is CASSSGKYQETQYF.

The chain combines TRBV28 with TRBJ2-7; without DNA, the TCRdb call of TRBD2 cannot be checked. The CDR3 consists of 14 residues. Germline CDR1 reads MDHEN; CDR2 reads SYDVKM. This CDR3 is CASRPSGASDEQYF.

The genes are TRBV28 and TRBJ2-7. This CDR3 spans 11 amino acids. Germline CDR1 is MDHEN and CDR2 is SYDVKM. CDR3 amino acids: CASTRTYEQYF.

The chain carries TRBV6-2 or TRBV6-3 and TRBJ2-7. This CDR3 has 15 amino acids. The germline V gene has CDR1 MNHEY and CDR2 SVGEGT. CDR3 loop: CASSYEPQRPYEQYF.

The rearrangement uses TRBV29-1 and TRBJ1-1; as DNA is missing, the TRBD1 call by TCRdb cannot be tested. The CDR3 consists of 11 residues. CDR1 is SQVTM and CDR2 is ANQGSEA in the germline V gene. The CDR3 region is CSVLRQGARFF.

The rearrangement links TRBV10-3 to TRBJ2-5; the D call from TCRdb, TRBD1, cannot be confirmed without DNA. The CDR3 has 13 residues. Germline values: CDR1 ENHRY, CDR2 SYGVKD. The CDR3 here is CAISGGQQETQYF.